This T cell receptor beta chain was retrieved from a study of blood T cell repertoires in COVID-19. Clones were sequenced by immunoSEQ multiplex PCR, and TCRdb holds only the in-frame ones, with some missing. Of a few hundred thousand clones listed, 82% are singletons. The CDR3 has 14 amino acids. In germline, CDR1 is SNHLY, CDR2 FYNNEI. Trimming at V came to 6 bases and at J to 8 bases, leaving 8 bases not matched to a gene. The genes are TRBV2 and TRBJ1-4; 8 bases are shared with TRBD1. The receptor's source is a woman aged 70-85 years with COVID-19, enrolled during active disease. The sample consisted of peripheral blood. The CDR3 DNA is TGTGCCAGCAGCCGACAGGGGTTTGGGGAAAAACTGTTTTTT. It translates to CASSRQGFGEKLFF.